This entry is about one T cell receptor beta chain. The antigen remains unidentified. TCRdb re-derived calls from the 5' RACE reads in MiXCR, one entry per CDR3 protein. The sample lists 400,000 to 550,000 distinct CDR3 sequences, around a quarter occurring once. The junction had 3 bases not matched to a gene; V was cut back by 2 bases and J by 2 bases. The CDR3 length is 16 residues. Germline assignment: CDR1 LNHNV and CDR2 YYDKDF (reference sequence). This sample stems from a study of T-cell memory formation after mild COVID-19. Findings and caveats of the study: Pre-infection memory already had some responding clones, implying cross-reactive memory joined.

This receptor was obtained from an adult woman who had mild COVID-19 (a few samples of this study predate the infection). Cell type and time point are not known. The chain links TRBV15 to TRBJ2-6, with TRBD1 matching 7 bases. Sequencing was done on a sample of PBMCs or a T cell subset sorted from them (not recorded which). DNA of the CDR3: TGTGCCACCAGCAGACAAGACAGGGCTGGGGCCAACGTCCTGACTTTC. Protein product: CATSRQDRAGANVLTF.